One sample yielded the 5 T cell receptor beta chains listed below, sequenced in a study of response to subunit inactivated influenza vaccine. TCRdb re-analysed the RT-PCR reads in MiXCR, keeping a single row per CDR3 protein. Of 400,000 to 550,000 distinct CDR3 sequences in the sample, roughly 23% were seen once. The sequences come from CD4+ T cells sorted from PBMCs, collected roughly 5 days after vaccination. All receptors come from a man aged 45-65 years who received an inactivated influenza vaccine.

CDR3 nucleotides: TGTGCCACCAGTGATTCTAGAACGGTAGAGACCCAGTACTTC. It yields the protein CATSDSRTVETQYF. The V and J genes are TRBV24-1 and TRBJ2-5, with no clear D. This CDR3 region has 14 residues. Germline-derived CDR1 and CDR2 are KGHDR and SFDVKD. V was cut by 2 bases and J by 4 bases, with 10 bases left in between.

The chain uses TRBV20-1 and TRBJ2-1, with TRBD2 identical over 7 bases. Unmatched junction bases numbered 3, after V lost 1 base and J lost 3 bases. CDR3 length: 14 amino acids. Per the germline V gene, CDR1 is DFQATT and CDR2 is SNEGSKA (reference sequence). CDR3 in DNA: TGCAGTGCTAGAGTGCGGGAGTTCTACAATGAGCAGTTCTTC. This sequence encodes CSARVREFYNEQFF.

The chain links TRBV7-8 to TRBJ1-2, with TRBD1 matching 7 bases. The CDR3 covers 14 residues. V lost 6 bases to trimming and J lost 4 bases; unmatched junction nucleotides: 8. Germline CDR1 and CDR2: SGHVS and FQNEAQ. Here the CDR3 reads CASRKDRVGYGYTF. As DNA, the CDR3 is TGTGCCAGCAGGAAAGACAGGGTTGGCTATGGCTACACCTTC.

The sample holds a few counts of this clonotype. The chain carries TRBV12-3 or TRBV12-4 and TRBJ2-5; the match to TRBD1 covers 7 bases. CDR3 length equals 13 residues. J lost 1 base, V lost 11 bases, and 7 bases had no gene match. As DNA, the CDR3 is TGTGCCTCTAAGGACAGGAGCCAAGAGACCCAGTACTTC. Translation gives CASKDRSQETQYF.

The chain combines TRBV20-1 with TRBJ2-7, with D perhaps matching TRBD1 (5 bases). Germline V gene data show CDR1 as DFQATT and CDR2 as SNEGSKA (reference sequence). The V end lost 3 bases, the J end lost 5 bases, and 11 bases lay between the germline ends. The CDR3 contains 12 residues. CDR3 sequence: CSASLKDNEQYF. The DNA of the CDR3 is TGCAGTGCTAGTCTAAAGGACAACGAGCAGTACTTC.